This is a list of T cell receptor beta chains from one sample in a study of blood T cell repertoires in COVID-19. Produced via immunoSEQ multiplex PCR; TCRdb's table is partial and in-frame only. The data contain around 60,000 clones, around four fifths of them singletons. Sequenced: peripheral blood. The source is a man aged 70 or older with acute or convalescent COVID-19. The CDR3 runs from the conserved cysteine through the conserved F or W. A D gene is named only where the DNA matches it firmly. Clone size is shown for a subset of rows, as once, few, many or a class of expanded clone.

V gene,clone size,J gene,D gene,CDR3 DNA,CDR3 protein
TRBV6-1,-,TRBJ2-7,TRBD1,TGTGCCAGCAGTGAGAGGGGGCCCTCCTACGAGCAGTACTTC,CASSERGPSYEQYF
TRBV24-1,-,TRBJ2-3,TRBD2,TGTGCCACCAGTGACTACTCTAGCGGGGCTAACACAGATACGCAGTATTTT,CATSDYSSGANTDTQYF
TRBV25-1,-,TRBJ2-1,TRBD2,TGTGCCAGCAGTGAATCCCACCAACTAGCGGGGGATCAGAATGAGCAGTTCTTC,CASSESHQLAGDQNEQFF
TRBV7-9,few,TRBJ1-4,-,TGTGCCAGCAGCTTAGATGAGGAGGGGATCGTGTTTTTT,CASSLDEEGIVFF
TRBV19,few,TRBJ1-5,-,TGTGCCAGTAGTATACCCACCGGGGAAGGTTTAAATCAGCCCCAGCATTTT,CASSIPTGEGLNQPQHF
TRBV10-2,-,TRBJ1-5,-,TGCGCCAGCAGCGCAAGCACAGATAGCAATCAGCCCCAGCATTTT,CASSASTDSNQPQHF
TRBV5-1,-,TRBJ2-3,TRBD1,TGCGCCAGCAGTATGGGACAGGGGGCAGATACGCAGTATTTT,CASSMGQGADTQYF
TRBV6-5,-,TRBJ2-3,-,TGTGCCAGCAGTTTCTCAGGGGCAGGGAGCACAGATACGCAGTATTTT,CASSFSGAGSTDTQYF
TRBV14,-,TRBJ1-6,-,TGTGCCAGCAGCCGGGGGGGGGATAATTCACCCCTCCACTTT,CASSRGGDNSPLHF
TRBV28,few,TRBJ2-5,-,TGTGCCAGCAGCGTCCTTTGGGGGGGCTCGGAGACCCAGTACTTC,CASSVLWGGSETQYF
TRBV27,-,TRBJ2-5,TRBD2,TGTGCCAGTATAGGACTAGCGGGGGGGAAAGAGACCCAGTACTTC,CASIGLAGGKETQYF
TRBV4-1,-,TRBJ1-6,-,TGCGCCACCGCCCGGAACAGGGATTTTAATTCACCCCTCCACTTT,CATARNRDFNSPLHF
TRBV5-6,-,TRBJ2-1,TRBD1,TGTGCCAGCAGCTTCCCCGGGACAGTCTACAATGAGCAGTTCTTC,CASSFPGTVYNEQFF
TRBV6-1,-,TRBJ1-4,-,TGTGCCAGCAGTGAACGGACGCCGGGGAGACTTGGCGATGAAAAACTGTTTTTT,CASSERTPGRLGDEKLFF
TRBV7-9,few,TRBJ1-2,TRBD1,TGTGCCAGCAGCGCCCGGGACAGGGCCGGCCTTAACTATGGCTACACCTTC,CASSARDRAGLNYGYTF
TRBV24-1,few,TRBJ2-2,-,TGTGCCACCAGTGGCGGGGCCGGGGAGCTGTTTTTT,CATSGGAGELFF
TRBV18,-,TRBJ1-1,-,TGTGCCAGCTCACGCCGGGCGGACAAGGCCGCTGAAGCTTTCTTT,CASSRRADKAAEAFF
TRBV28,-,TRBJ2-2,-,TGTGCCAGCAGTTTATGGGGCAGGGCTAACACCGGGGAGCTGTTTTTT,CASSLWGRANTGELFF
TRBV3-1/TRBV3-2,-,TRBJ2-1,TRBD2,TGTGCCAGCAGGGAGGGACCCGGGGGGGGGCAGTTCTTC,CASREGPGGGQFF
TRBV6-5,-,TRBJ2-1,-,TGTGCCAGCGTGCCCCGGGGCAGGGGTTTAGATGAGCAGTTCTTC,CASVPRGRGLDEQFF
TRBV15,once,TRBJ2-7,TRBD1,TGTGCCACCAGCACGGACAGGCTCTCCTACGAGCAGTACTTC,CATSTDRLSYEQYF
TRBV19,-,TRBJ2-3,-,TGTGCCAGTAGTATCCAAGGGGGAGGCACAGATACGCAGTATTTT,CASSIQGGGTDTQYF
TRBV7-2,-,TRBJ2-3,TRBD2,TGTGCCAGCAGCCCGGCCTGGGAGGGTACGCAGTATTTT,CASSPAWEGTQYF
TRBV19,-,TRBJ2-2,-,TGTGCCAGTAGCTCGACTATTACCACGCTGTTTTTT,CASSSTITTLFF
TRBV7-5,-,TRBJ1-2,-,TGTGCCAGAAGCCTTCGGGACAGGACTTTTGGCTACACCTTC,CARSLRDRTFGYTF
TRBV28,-,TRBJ1-4,-,TGTGCCAGCTGGAGTTCCCCTAATGAAAAACTGTTTTTT,CASWSSPNEKLFF
TRBV11-1,-,TRBJ2-1,TRBD2,TGTGCCAGCAGCTTAGTCGCGGGGGGGGCTTACAATGAGCAGTTCTTC,CASSLVAGGAYNEQFF
TRBV7-2,-,TRBJ1-5,-,TGTGCCAGCAGCGGGGTCAGCGGAGATCAGCCCCAGCATTTT,CASSGVSGDQPQHF
TRBV19,once,TRBJ2-1,-,TGTGCCAGTACCATGACAAGCTCCTACAATGAGCAGTTCTTC,CASTMTSSYNEQFF
TRBV10-3,-,TRBJ2-1,TRBD2,TGTGCCATCAGAGACCCTTCCGGGACTAGCGGGGGGAATGAGCAGTTCTTC,CAIRDPSGTSGGNEQFF
TRBV6-5,-,TRBJ2-7,TRBD1,TGTGCCAGCATGGACAGGAACTACGAGCAGTACTTC,CASMDRNYEQYF
TRBV19,-,TRBJ2-7,TRBD2,TGTGCCAGTAGTATTAAGGGCGGGAGCTCCTACGAGCAGTACTTC,CASSIKGGSSYEQYF
TRBV9,-,TRBJ2-3,TRBD2,TGTGCCAGCAGCGTAGGGGTTAGCGGGGGAAACACAGATACGCAGTATTTT,CASSVGVSGGNTDTQYF
TRBV2,-,TRBJ2-3,-,TGTGCCAGCAGTCTCGGGGTCGGCACAGATACGCAGTATTTT,CASSLGVGTDTQYF
TRBV4-1,-,TRBJ1-2,TRBD1,TGCGCCAGCAGCCCACAAATTTCCGGGACAGTCGCCTATGGCTACACCTTC,CASSPQISGTVAYGYTF